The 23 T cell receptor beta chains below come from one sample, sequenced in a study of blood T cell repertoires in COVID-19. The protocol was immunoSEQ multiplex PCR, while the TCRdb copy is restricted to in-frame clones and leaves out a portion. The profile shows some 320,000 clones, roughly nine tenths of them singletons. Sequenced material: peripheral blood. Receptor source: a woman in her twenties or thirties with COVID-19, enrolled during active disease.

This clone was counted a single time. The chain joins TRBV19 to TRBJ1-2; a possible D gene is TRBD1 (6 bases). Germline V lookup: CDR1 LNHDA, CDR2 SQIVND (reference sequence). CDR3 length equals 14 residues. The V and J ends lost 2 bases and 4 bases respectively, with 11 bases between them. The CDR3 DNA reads TGTGCCAGTAGTATACCTGGACAGCTCTATGGCTACACCTTC. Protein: CASSIPGQLYGYTF.

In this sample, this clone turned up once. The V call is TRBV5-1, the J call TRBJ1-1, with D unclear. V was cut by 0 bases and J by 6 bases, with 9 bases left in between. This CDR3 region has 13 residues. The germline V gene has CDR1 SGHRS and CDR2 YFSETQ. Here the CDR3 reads CASSLADAAEAFF. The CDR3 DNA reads TGCGCCAGCAGCTTGGCCGATGCAGCTGAAGCTTTCTTT.

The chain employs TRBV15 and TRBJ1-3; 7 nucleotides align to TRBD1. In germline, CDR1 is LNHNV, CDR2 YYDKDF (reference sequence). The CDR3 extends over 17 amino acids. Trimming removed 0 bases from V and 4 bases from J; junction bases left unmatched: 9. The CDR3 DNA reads TGTGCCACCAGCAGAGATCCGGTTGGGACAGCCGGAAACACCATATATTTT. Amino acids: CATSRDPVGTAGNTIYF.

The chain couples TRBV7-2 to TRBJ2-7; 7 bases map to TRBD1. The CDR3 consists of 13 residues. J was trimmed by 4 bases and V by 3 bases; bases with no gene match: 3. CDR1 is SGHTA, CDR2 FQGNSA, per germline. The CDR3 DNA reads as TGTGCCAGCAGCTTTTACAGGGGATACGAGCAGTACTTC. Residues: CASSFYRGYEQYF.

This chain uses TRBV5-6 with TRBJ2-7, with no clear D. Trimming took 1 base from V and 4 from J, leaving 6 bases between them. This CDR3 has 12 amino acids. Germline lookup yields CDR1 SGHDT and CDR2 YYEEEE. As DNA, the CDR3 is TGTGCCAGCAGCTTGAACAGATACGAGCAGTACTTC. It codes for CASSLNRYEQYF.

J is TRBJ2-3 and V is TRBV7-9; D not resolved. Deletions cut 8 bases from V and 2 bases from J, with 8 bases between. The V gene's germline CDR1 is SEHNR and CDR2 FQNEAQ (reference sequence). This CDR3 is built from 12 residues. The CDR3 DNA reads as TGTGCCAGCCGCAGTCTCACAGATACGCAGTATTTT. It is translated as CASRSLTDTQYF.

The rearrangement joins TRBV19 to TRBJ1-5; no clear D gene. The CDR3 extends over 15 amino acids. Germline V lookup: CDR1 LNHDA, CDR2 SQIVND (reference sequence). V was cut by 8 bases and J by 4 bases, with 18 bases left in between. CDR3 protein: CASRSPPPSNQPQHF. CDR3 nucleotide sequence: TGTGCCAGTCGGAGTCCCCCACCCAGTAATCAGCCCCAGCATTTT.

CDR3 loop: CASSFAGGRAGANVLTF. Written as DNA, the CDR3 is TGTGCCAGCAGCTTCGCCGGGGGGAGGGCCGGGGCCAACGTCCTGACTTTC. The chain has TRBV7-2 and TRBJ2-6; 7 positions match TRBD2. Germline lookup yields CDR1 SGHTA and CDR2 FQGNSA. The CDR3 spans 17 residues. The junction had 9 bases not matched to a gene; V was cut back by 3 bases and J by 4 bases.

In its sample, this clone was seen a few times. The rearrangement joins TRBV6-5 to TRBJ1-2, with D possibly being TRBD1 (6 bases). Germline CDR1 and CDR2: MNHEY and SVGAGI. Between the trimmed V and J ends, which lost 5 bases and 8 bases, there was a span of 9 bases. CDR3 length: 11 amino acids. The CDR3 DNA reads TGTGCCAGCAGTCACAGGGTGGGCTACACCTTC. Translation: CASSHRVGYTF.

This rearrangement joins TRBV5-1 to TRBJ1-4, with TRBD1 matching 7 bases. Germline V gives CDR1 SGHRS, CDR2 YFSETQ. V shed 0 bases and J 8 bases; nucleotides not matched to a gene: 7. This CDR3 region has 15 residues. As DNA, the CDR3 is TGCGCCAGCAGCTTGGGACAGGGTTCGTGGGAAAAACTGTTTTTT. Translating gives CASSLGQGSWEKLFF.

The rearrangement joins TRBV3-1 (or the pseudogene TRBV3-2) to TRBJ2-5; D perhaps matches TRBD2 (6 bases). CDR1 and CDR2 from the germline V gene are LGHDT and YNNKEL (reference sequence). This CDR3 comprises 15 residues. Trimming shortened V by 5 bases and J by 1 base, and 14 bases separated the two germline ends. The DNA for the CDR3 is TGTGCCAGCAGCTTCGGGACTGGTTCCCAAGAGACCCAGTACTTC. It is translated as CASSFGTGSQETQYF.

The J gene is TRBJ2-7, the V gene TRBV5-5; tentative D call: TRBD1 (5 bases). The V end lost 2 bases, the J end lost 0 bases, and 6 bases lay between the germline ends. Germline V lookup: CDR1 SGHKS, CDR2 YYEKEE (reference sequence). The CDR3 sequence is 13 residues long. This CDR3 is CASSFTGSYEQYF. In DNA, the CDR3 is TGTGCCAGCAGCTTCACAGGCTCCTACGAGCAGTACTTC.

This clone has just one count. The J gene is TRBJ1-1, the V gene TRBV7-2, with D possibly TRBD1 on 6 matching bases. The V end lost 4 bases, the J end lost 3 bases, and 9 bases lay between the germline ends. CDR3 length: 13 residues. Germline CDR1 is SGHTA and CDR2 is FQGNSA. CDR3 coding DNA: TGTGCCAGCAGCTCATACAGGGACACTGAAGCTTTCTTT. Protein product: CASSSYRDTEAFF.

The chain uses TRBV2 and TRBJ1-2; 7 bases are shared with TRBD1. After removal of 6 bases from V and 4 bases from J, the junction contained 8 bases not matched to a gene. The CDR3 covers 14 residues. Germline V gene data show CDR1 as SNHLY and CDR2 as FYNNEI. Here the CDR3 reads CASSLTGISYGYTF. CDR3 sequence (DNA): TGTGCCAGCAGCTTGACAGGGATTAGCTATGGCTACACCTTC.

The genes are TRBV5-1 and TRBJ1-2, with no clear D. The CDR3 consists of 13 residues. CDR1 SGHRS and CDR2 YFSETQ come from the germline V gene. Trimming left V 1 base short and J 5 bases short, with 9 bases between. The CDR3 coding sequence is TGCGCCAGCAGCTTGAATGGAGAATATGGCTACACCTTC. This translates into CASSLNGEYGYTF.

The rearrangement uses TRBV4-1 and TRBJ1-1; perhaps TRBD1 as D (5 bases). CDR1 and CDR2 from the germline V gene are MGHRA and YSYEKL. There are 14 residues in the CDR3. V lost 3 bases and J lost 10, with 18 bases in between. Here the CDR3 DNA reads TGCGCCAGCAGCCACCCACCCGGGGGGGTTGGAGCTTTCTTT. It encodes CASSHPPGGVGAFF.

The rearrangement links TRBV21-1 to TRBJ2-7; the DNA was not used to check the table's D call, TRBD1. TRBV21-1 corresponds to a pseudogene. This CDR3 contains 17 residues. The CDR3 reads CASSKVGGGGKTNEQYF. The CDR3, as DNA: TGTGCCAGCAGCAAAGTCGGAGGGGGCGGCAAAACGAACGAGCAGTACTTC.

The CDR3: CASTTLGQGGGGYTF. As DNA, the CDR3 is TGTGCCAGCACGACGCTTGGGCAGGGAGGAGGCGGCTACACCTTC. The chain carries TRBV28 and TRBJ1-2; D possibly corresponds to TRBD1 (5 bases). This CDR3 has 15 residues. Trimming pared 7 bases from V and 8 bases from J, leaving 23 bases between. Per the germline V gene, CDR1 is MDHEN and CDR2 is SYDVKM.

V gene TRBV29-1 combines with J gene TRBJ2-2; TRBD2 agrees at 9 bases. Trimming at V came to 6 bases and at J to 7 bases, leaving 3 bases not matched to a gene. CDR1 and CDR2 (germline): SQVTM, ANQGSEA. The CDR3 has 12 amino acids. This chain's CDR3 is CSVAGGVGELFF. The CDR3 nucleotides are TGCAGCGTAGCGGGGGGCGTCGGGGAGCTGTTTTTT.

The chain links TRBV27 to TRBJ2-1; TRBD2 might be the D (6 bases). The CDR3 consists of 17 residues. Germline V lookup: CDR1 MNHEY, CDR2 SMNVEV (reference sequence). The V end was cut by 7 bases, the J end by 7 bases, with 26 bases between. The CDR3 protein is CASNPSSAGSTDNEQFF. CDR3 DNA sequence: TGTGCCAGCAACCCTTCATCGGCGGGGTCTACCGATAATGAGCAGTTCTTC.

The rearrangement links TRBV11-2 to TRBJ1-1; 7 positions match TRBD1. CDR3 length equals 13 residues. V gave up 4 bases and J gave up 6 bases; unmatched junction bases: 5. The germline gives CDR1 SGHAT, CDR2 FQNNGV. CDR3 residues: CASSSLDRAEAFF. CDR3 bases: TGTGCCAGCAGCTCTCTCGACAGGGCTGAAGCTTTCTTT.

The CDR3 loop reads CASSQRGGTTNEQFF. DNA of the CDR3: TGTGCCAGCAGCCAACGCGGGGGCACGACAAATGAGCAGTTCTTC. This chain uses TRBV14 with TRBJ2-1; TRBD2 might be the D (7 bases). Trimming stripped 2 bases from V and 7 bases from J, with 15 bases between. The V gene's germline CDR1 is SGHDN and CDR2 FVKESK. This CDR3 comprises 15 residues.

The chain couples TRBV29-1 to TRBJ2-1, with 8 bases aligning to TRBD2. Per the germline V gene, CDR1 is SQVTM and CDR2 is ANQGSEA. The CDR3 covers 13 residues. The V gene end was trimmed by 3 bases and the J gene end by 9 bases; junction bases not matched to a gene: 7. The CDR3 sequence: CSVERAGGLEQFF. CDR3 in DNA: TGCAGCGTTGAGCGGGCGGGGGGTCTTGAGCAGTTCTTC.